These T cell receptor beta chains were read from a single sample in a study of cytomegalovirus exposure and HLA in healthy donors. TCRdb keeps only in-frame clones here, not all; method: immunoSEQ multiplex PCR. This table has under 130,000 clones, 55% to 75% appearing once. Sample: PBMCs. Every receptor here comes from a young man in good health and CMV-seropositive. The CDR3 runs from the conserved cysteine through the conserved F or W. The order of the fields is J gene, D gene, clone size, V gene, CDR3 DNA, CDR3 protein. A D gene is named only where the DNA matches it firmly. Size values are once, few and many counts, or a class for expanded clones, and some rows have none.

>TRBJ1-5|-|once|TRBV19
TGTGCCAGTAGTATAGGGAGTCGGGGTAATCAGCCCCAGCATTTT
CASSIGSRGNQPQHF
>TRBJ2-7|-|-|TRBV5-1
TGCGCCAGCACCCGAGGGGCAGGGGAGAACGAGCAGTACTTC
CASTRGAGENEQYF
>TRBJ1-1|-|few|TRBV19
TGTGCTGCTGGGGCGGTAATGGCAGCTTTCTTT
CAAGAVMAAFF
>TRBJ2-1|-|-|TRBV29-1
TGCAGCGATAGACTGTACAATGAGCAGTTCTTC
CSDRLYNEQFF
>TRBJ2-1|TRBD2|-|TRBV7-6
TGTGCCAGCAGCTTAGGTCCAGCGGGGGATTCCTACAATGAGCAGTTCTTC
CASSLGPAGDSYNEQFF
>TRBJ2-5|TRBD1|-|TRBV18
TGTGCCAGCTCGCCGGGACAGACTATAGAGACCCAGTACTTC
CASSPGQTIETQYF
>TRBJ2-1|-|-|TRBV15
TGTGCCACAGAAGAGGGGGGGAGCTACAATGAGCAGTTCTTC
CATEEGGSYNEQFF
>TRBJ2-5|-|-|TRBV29-1
TGCAGCGTTGTATACGGGAGTGAGACCCAGTACTTC
CSVVYGSETQYF
>TRBJ2-7|-|few|TRBV5-6
TGTGCCAGCAGCTTTGGACAGCCGAAAAGTGGCTCCTACGAGCAGTACTTC
CASSFGQPKSGSYEQYF
>TRBJ2-3|-|-|TRBV7-9
TGTGCCAGCAGCCCCCCTGTAGATACGCAGTATTTT
CASSPPVDTQYF
>TRBJ2-1|-|-|TRBV7-9
TGTGCCAGCAGCGCCCTTAGCGACCAATCCTACAATGAGCAGTTCTTC
CASSALSDQSYNEQFF
>TRBJ1-1|-|-|TRBV5-6
TGTGCCAGCAGCCCCGCGGGGGCTGGCACTGAAGCTTTCTTT
CASSPAGAGTEAFF
>TRBJ2-7|-|-|TRBV6-5
TGTGCCAGCCAGTGGGGCAGCAGCTCCTACGAGCAGTACTTC
CASQWGSSSYEQYF
>TRBJ1-1|-|few|TRBV9
TGTGCCAGCAGCGTACTGGGGAGCATGAACACTGAAGCTTTCTTT
CASSVLGSMNTEAFF
>TRBJ1-3|-|-|TRBV5-4
TGTGCCAGCAGCTTGGGACAGAACTCTGGAAACACCATATATTTT
CASSLGQNSGNTIYF
>TRBJ2-5|TRBD2|-|TRBV7-2
TGTGCCAGTCAGCGGGCTAGCGGGGAAGAGACCCAGTACTTC
CASQRASGEETQYF
>TRBJ2-5|-|-|TRBV5-5
TGTGCCAGCAGCCCACAGGGCGGCCAAGAGACCCAGTACTTC
CASSPQGGQETQYF
>TRBJ1-1|-|-|TRBV27
TGTGCCAGCAGTTCGGACTCCCCAGCGGCTTTCTTT
CASSSDSPAAFF
>TRBJ2-3|-|many|TRBV6-6
TGTGCCAGCATGACGGATCGCGGAGATACGCAGTATTTT
CASMTDRGDTQYF